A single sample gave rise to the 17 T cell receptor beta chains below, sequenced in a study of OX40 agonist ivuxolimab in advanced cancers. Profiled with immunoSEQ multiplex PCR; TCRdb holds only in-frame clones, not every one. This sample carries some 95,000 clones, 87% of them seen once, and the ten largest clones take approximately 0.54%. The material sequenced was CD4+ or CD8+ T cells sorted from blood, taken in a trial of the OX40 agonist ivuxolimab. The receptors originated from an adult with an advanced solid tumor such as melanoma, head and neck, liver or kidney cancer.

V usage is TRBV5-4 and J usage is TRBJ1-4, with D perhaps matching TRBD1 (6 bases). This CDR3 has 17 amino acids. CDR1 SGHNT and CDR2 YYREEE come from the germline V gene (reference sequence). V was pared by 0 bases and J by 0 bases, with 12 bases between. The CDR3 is CASSLGAGAATNEKLFF. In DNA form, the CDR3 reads TGTGCCAGCAGCTTGGGAGCGGGGGCGGCAACTAATGAAAAACTGTTTTTT.

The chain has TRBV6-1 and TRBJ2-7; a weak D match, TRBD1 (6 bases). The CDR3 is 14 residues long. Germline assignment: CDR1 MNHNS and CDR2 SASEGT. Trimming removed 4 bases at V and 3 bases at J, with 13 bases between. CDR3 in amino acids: CASSVGDKNYEQYF. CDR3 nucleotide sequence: TGTGCCAGCAGTGTGGGGGACAAAAACTACGAGCAGTACTTC.

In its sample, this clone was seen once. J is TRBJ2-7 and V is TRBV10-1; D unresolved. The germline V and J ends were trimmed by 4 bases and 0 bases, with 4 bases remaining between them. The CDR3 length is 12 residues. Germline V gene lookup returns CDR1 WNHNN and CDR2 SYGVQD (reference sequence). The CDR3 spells CASSGSSYEQYF. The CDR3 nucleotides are TGCGCCAGCAGTGGAAGCTCCTACGAGCAGTACTTC.

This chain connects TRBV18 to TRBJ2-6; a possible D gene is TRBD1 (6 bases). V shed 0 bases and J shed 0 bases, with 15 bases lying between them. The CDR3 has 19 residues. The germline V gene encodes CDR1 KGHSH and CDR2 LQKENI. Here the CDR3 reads CASSPPISRGFSGANVLTF. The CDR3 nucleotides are TGTGCCAGCTCACCACCAATTAGCAGGGGCTTCTCTGGGGCCAACGTCCTGACTTTC.

CDR3 sequence reads: CASSERRGARETQYF. DNA for the CDR3: TGCGCCAGCAGTGAGAGGCGGGGGGCCAGGGAGACCCAGTACTTC. V and J are TRBV10-1 and TRBJ2-5; 8 positions match TRBD2. V dropped 2 bases and J dropped 5; count of bases not matched to a gene: 7. Germline CDR1 is WNHNN and CDR2 is SYGVQD (reference sequence). CDR3 length equals 15 residues.

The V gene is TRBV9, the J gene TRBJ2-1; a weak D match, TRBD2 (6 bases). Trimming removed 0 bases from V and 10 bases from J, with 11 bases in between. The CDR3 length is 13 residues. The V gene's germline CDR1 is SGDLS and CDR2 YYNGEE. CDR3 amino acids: CASSVGDLGEQFF. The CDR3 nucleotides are TGTGCCAGCAGCGTAGGGGACTTGGGGGAGCAGTTCTTC.

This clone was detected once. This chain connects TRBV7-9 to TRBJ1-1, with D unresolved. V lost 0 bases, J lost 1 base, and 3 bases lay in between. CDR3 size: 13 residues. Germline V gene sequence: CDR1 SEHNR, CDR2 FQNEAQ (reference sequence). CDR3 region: CASSLATNTEAFF. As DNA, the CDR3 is TGTGCCAGCAGCTTAGCGACGAACACTGAAGCTTTCTTT.

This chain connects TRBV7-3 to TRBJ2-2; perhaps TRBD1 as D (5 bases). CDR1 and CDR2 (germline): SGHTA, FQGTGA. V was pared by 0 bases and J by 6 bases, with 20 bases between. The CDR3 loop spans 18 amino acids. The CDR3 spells CASSLTPGRTSLAGELFF. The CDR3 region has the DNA TGTGCCAGCAGCTTAACTCCAGGGCGAACTTCTCTGGCCGGGGAGCTGTTTTTT. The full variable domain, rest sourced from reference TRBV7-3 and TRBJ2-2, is GAGVSQTPSNKVTEKGKYVELRCDPISGHTALYWYRQSLGQGPEFLIYFQGTGAADDSGLPNDRFFAVRPEGSVSTLKIQRTERGDSAVYLCASSLTPGRTSLAGELFFGEGSRLTVL.

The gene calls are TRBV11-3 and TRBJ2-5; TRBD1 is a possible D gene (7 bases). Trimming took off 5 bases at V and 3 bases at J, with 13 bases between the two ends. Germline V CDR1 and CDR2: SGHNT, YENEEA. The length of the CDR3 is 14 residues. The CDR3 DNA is TGTGCCAGCAGCCCGGCGGGGACAGAAGAGACCCAGTACTTC. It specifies CASSPAGTEETQYF.

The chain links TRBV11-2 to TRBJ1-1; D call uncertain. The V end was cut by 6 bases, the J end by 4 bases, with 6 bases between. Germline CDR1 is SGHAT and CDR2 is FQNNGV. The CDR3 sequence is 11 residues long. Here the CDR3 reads CASRGFTEAFF. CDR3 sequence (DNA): TGTGCCAGCAGGGGTTTCACTGAAGCTTTCTTT.

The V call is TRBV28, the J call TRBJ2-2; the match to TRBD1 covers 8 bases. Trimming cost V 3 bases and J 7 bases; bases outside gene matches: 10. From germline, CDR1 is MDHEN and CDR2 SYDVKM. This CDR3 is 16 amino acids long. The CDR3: CASSLPGQGTSGELFF. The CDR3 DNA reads TGTGCCAGCAGTTTGCCCGGACAGGGAACGAGCGGGGAGCTGTTTTTT.

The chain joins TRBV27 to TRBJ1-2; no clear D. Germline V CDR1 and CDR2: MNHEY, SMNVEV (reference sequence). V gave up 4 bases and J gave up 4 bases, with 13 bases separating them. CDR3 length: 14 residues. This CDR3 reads CASSSFSTSYGYTF. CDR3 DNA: TGTGCCAGCAGTTCCTTCTCTACAAGCTATGGCTACACCTTC.

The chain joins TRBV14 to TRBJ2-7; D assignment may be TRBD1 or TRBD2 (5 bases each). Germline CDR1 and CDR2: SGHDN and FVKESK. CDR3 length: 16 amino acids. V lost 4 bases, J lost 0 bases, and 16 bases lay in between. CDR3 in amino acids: CASSLLDGAISYEQYF. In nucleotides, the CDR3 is TGTGCCAGCAGCCTGCTCGACGGGGCAATCTCCTACGAGCAGTACTTC.

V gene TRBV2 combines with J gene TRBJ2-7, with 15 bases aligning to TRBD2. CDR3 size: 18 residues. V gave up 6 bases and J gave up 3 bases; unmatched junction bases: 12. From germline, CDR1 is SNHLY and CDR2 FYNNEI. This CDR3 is CASRLGTSGGNVLYEQYF. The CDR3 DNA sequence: TGTGCCAGCAGGCTCGGGACTAGCGGGGGGAACGTACTCTACGAGCAGTACTTC.

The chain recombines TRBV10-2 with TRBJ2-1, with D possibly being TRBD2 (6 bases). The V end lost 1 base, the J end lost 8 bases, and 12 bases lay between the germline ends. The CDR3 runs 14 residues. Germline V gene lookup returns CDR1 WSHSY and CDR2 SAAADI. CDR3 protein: CASSEFTGTYEQFF. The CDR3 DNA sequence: TGCGCCAGCAGTGAGTTTACCGGGACTTATGAGCAGTTCTTC.

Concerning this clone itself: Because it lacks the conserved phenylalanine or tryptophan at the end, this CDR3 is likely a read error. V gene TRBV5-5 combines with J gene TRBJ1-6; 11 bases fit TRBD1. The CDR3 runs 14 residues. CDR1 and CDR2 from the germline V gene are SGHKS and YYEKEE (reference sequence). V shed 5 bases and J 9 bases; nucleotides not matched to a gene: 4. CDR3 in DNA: TGTGCCAGCAGGTCCGGGACAGGGGGTTCACCCCTCCACCTT. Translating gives CASRSGTGGSPLHL.

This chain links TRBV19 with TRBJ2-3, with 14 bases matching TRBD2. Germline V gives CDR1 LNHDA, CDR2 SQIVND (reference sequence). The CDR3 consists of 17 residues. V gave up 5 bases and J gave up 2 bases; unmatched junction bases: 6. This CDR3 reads CASSLGLAGGSTDTQYF. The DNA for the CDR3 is TGTGCCAGTAGTCTCGGACTAGCGGGGGGCTCCACAGATACGCAGTATTTT.